The present TCR beta chain was sequenced within a study of OX40 agonist ivuxolimab in advanced cancers. Here immunoSEQ multiplex PCR was the method, and the copy in TCRdb shows in-frame clones only, minus some. The table includes 45,000 to 60,000 clones, roughly nine tenths detected once. CDR3 length: 11 amino acids. Trimming left V 1 base short and J 13 bases short, with 10 bases between. The V gene's germline CDR1 is SEHNR and CDR2 FQNEAQ (reference sequence). The genes are TRBV7-9 and TRBJ1-2; D gene unclear. This sequence was found in an adult with an advanced solid tumor such as melanoma, head and neck, liver or kidney cancer. The material sequenced was CD4+ or CD8+ T cells sorted from blood, taken in a trial of the OX40 agonist ivuxolimab. The CDR3 region is CASSLEAGITF. The CDR3 bases are TGTGCCAGCAGCTTAGAAGCCGGCATCACCTTC. The whole variable domain, remainder taken from reference TRBV7-9 and TRBJ1-2, is DTGVSQNPRHKITKRGQNVTFRCDPISEHNRLYWYRQTLGQGPEFLTYFQNEAQLEKSRLLSDRFSAERPKGSFSTLEIQRTEQGDSAMYLCASSLEAGITFGSGTRLTVV.